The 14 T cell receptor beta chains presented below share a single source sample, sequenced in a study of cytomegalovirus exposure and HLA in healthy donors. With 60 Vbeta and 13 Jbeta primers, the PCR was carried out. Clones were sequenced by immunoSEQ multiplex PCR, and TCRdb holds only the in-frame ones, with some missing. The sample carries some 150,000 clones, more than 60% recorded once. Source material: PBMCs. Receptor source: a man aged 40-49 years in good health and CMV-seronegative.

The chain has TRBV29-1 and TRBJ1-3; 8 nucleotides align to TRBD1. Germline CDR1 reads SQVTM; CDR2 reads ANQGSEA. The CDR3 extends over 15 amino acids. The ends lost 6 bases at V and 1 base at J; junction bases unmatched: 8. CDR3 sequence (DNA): TGCAGCGTGGCCTCCGGACAGGGTTCTGGAAACACCATATATTTT. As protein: CSVASGQGSGNTIYF.

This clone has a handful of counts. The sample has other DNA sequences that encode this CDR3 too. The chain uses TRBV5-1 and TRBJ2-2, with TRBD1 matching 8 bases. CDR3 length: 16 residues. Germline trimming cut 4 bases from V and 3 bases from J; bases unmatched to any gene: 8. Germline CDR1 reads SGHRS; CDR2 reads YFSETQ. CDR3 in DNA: TGCGCCAGCAGCCTAAGAACAGGGGGAGACACCGGGGAGCTGTTTTTT. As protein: CASSLRTGGDTGELFF.

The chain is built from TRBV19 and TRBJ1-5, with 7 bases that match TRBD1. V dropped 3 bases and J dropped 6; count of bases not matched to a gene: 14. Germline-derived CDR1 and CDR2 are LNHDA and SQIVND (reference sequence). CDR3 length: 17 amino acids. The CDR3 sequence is CASSIGQGVRFSQPQHF. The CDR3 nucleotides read TGTGCCAGTAGTATCGGGCAGGGGGTAAGGTTTAGTCAGCCCCAGCATTTT. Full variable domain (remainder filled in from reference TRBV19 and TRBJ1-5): DGGITQSPKYLFRKEGQNVTLSCEQNLNHDAMYWYRQDPGQGLRLIYYSQIVNDFQKGDIAEGYSVSREKKESFPLTVTSAQKNPTAFYLCASSIGQGVRFSQPQHFGDGTRLSIL.

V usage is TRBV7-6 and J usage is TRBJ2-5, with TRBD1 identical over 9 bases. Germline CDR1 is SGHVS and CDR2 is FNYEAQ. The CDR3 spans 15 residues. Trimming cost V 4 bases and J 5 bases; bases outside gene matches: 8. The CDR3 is CASSYWTDRGETQYF. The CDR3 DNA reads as TGTGCCAGCAGCTATTGGACGGACAGGGGTGAGACCCAGTACTTC.

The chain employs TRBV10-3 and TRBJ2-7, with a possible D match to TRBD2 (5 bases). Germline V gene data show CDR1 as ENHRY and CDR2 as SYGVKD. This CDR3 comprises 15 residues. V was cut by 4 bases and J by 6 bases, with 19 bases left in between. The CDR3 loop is CAISGSDGIKPEQYF. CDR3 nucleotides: TGTGCCATCAGTGGTTCGGACGGGATAAAGCCCGAGCAGTACTTC.

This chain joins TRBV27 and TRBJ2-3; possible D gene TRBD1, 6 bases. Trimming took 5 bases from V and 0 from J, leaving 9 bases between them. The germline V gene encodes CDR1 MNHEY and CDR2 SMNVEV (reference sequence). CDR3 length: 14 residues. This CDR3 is CASSHTGSTDTQYF. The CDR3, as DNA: TGTGCCAGCAGTCATACAGGGAGCACAGATACGCAGTATTTT.

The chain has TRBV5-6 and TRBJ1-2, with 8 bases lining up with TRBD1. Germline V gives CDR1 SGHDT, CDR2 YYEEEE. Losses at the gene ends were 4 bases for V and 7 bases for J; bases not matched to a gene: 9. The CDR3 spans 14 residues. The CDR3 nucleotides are TGTGCCAGCAGCCCGAAGACAGGGGCGGGTGGCTACACCTTC. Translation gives CASSPKTGAGGYTF.

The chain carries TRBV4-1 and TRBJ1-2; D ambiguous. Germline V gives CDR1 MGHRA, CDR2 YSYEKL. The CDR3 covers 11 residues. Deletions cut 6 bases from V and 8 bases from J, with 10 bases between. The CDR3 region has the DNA TGCGCCAGCAGTCAAAACCGGGGCTACACCTTC. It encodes CASSQNRGYTF.

The CDR3 nucleotides read TGCAGCGTTGGGCTAGCGGGGGGGAGGACAGATACGCAGTATTTT. It yields the protein CSVGLAGGRTDTQYF. The chain couples TRBV29-1 to TRBJ2-3; 12 positions agree with TRBD2. The CDR3 extends over 15 amino acids. The germline CDR1 and CDR2 sequences are SQVTM and ANQGSEA. V lost 4 bases and J lost 3; bases outside the gene matches: 5.

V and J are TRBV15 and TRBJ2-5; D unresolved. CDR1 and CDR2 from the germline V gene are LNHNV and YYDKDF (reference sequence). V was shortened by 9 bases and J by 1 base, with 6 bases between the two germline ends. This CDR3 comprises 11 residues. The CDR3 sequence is CATESQETQYF. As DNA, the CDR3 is TGTGCCACAGAGTCCCAAGAGACCCAGTACTTC.

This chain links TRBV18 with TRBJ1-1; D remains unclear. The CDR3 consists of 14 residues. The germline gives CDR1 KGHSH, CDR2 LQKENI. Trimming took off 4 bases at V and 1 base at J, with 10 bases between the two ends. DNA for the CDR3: TGTGCCAGCTCACTGCAGGCAAAGAACACTGAAGCTTTCTTT. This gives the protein CASSLQAKNTEAFF.

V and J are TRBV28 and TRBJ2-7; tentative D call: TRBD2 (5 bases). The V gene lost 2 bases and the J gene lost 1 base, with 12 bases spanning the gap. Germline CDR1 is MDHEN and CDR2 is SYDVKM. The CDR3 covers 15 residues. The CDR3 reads CASSLRGSPSYEQYF. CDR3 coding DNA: TGTGCCAGCAGTTTACGGGGTTCCCCTTCCTACGAGCAGTACTTC.

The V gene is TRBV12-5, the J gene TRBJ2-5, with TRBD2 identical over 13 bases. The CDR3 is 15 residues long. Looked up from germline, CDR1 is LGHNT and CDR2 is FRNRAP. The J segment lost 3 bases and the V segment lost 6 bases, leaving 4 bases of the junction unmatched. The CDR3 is CASGFGLAGEETQYF. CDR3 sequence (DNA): TGTGCTAGTGGATTCGGACTAGCGGGGGAAGAGACCCAGTACTTC.

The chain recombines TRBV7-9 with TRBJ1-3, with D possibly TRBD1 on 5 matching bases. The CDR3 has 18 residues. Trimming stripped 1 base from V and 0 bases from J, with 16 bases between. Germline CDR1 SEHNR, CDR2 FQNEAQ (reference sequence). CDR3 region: CASSLGGVGRGSGNTIYF. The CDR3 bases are TGTGCCAGCAGCTTAGGGGGGGTGGGCCGGGGCTCTGGAAACACCATATATTTT.